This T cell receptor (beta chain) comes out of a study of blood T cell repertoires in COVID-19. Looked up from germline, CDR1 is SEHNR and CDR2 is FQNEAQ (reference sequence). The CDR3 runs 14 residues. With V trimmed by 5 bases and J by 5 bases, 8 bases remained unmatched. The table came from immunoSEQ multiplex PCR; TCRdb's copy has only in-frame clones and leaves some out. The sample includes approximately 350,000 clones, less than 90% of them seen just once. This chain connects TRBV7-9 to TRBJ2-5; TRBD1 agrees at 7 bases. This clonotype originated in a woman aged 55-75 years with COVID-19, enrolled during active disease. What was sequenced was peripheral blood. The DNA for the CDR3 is TGTGCCAGCAGCCAGTACAGGGGCGTGGAGACCCAGTACTTC. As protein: CASSQYRGVETQYF.